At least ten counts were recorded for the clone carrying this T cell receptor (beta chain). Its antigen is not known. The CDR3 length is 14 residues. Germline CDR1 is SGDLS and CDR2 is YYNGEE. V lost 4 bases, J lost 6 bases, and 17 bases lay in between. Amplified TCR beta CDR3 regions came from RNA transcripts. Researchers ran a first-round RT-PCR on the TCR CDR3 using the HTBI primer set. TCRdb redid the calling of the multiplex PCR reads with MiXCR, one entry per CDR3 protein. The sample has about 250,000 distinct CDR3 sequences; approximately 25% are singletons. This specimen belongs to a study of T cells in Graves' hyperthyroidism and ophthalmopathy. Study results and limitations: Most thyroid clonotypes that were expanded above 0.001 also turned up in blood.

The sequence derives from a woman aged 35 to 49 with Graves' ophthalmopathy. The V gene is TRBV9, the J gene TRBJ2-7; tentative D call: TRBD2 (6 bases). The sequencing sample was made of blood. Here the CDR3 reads CASSPRDWESEQYF. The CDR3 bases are TGTGCCAGCAGCCCCCGGGACTGGGAAAGCGAGCAGTACTTC.